Listed here are 27 T cell receptor beta chains from one sample, sequenced in a study of CXCR3-negative and CXCR3-positive naive CD8 T cells (dated by TCRdb to between 2018 and 2021). What the study reported, not specific to this receptor: TRB CDR3s from CXCR3-positive naive cells showed higher hydrophobicity (lower Kidera factor 4), lower energy, and higher strength and volume indices than CXCR3-negative naive cells.

These receptors are not linked to any known antigen. Sequencing was carried out with a NextSeq 550. The Human TCR Profiling Kit (MiLaboratory) was used to prepare UMI-labeled 5' RACE TRB cDNA libraries. TCRdb reprocessed the reads and assigns one entry to each CDR3 protein sequence, leaving out DNA. The sample's table lists a count of around 88,000 distinct CDR3 sequences. The top ten clonotypes cover approximately 0.82% of the sample. Sequences were obtained from naive CXCR3+ CD8+ T cells from blood. The meaning of the sample's cell subset or site label: CD45RO-CCR7+CD27+CD95- naive CD8+ T cells expressing CXCR3 (TNR3+). These receptors all stem from a human donor in good health. Some clones in this sample may be carry-over from other donors' samples.

This chain links TRBV7-9 with TRBJ2-7; TCRdb proposes TRBD1, but this gene call is untestable without DNA. The CDR3 covers 14 residues. Germline lookup yields CDR1 SEHNR and CDR2 FQNEAQ (reference sequence). The CDR3: CASSSQGQAKAQYF.

The chain couples TRBV10-3 to TRBJ2-7. Per the germline V gene, CDR1 is ENHRY and CDR2 is SYGVKD. This CDR3 spans 13 amino acids. CDR3 sequence: CAISEIGVYEQYF.

The chain couples TRBV28 to TRBJ2-7. The CDR3 covers 11 residues. CDR1 and CDR2 from the germline V gene are MDHEN and SYDVKM. The CDR3 loop is CASSLVVEQYF.

The CDR3 loop is CASSDSGNEQFF. The gene calls are TRBV12-3 or TRBV12-4 and TRBJ2-1. This CDR3 is 12 amino acids long.

The chain's CDR3 is CASSEGQGLEQYF. The chain recombines TRBV6-4 with TRBJ2-7; there is no DNA to check the TCRdb D call of TRBD1. Per germline, CDR1 MRHNA and CDR2 SNTAGT. The CDR3 has 13 residues.

The chain uses TRBV12-3 or TRBV12-4 and TRBJ2-5. The CDR3 is 14 residues long. CDR3 sequence reads: CASSLREYQETQYF.

The rearrangement links TRBV4-1 to TRBJ2-7; TCRdb's assignment of TRBD1 cannot be checked, as there is no DNA. The length of the CDR3 is 16 residues. CDR1 MGHRA and CDR2 YSYEKL come from the germline V gene. The CDR3 here is CASSQVQGTRRYEQYF.

J is TRBJ2-1 and V is TRBV7-6; TCRdb returns TRBD1, unconfirmable since there is no DNA. Germline CDR1 reads SGHVS; CDR2 reads FNYEAQ. The CDR3 loop spans 17 amino acids. The CDR3 protein is CASSSPTGLESNNEQFF.

J is TRBJ2-7 and V is TRBV12-3 or TRBV12-4. The CDR3 consists of 13 residues. The CDR3 loop is CASSLGDTYEQYF.

The chain recombines TRBV12-3 or TRBV12-4 with TRBJ2-6. The CDR3 consists of 17 residues. The CDR3 loop is CASTTPLEYSGANVLTF.

The CDR3 protein is CASSLVTNQPQHF. The genes are TRBV11-2 and TRBJ1-5. This CDR3 spans 13 amino acids. Germline V CDR1 and CDR2: SGHAT, FQNNGV.

The chain couples TRBV3-1 to TRBJ1-1. CDR1 is LGHDT, CDR2 YNNKEL, per germline (reference sequence). The CDR3 is 14 amino acids. CDR3 region: CASSFFDTNTEAFF.

The chain has TRBV27 and TRBJ2-3; TCRdb's assignment of TRBD1 cannot be checked, as there is no DNA. This CDR3 has 15 residues. Germline V gives CDR1 MNHEY, CDR2 SMNVEV (reference sequence). This CDR3 is CASSPGDAKPDTQYF.

The chain combines TRBV29-1 with TRBJ1-4; TCRdb calls TRBD1, which cannot be checked without DNA. CDR1 is SQVTM and CDR2 is ANQGSEA in the germline V gene. This CDR3 has 13 residues. This CDR3 is CSVEQAGSEKLFF.

V gene TRBV25-1 combines with J gene TRBJ1-2; without DNA, the TCRdb call of TRBD1 cannot be checked. The CDR3 length is 15 residues. Germline CDR1 and CDR2: MGHDK and SYGVNS. The CDR3 spells CASSEYGGGRGGYTF.

V and J are TRBV14 and TRBJ1-1; checking the TCRdb D call of TRBD1 is not possible without DNA. The CDR3 has 16 residues. CDR1 and CDR2 from the germline V gene are SGHDN and FVKESK. CDR3 sequence: CASSQDGQGKRTEAFF.

J is TRBJ2-1 and V is TRBV27; TCRdb selects TRBD2, and the lack of DNA leaves this call unchecked. The germline CDR1 and CDR2 sequences are MNHEY and SMNVEV (reference sequence). CDR3 length: 17 amino acids. The CDR3 is CASSPTLAGSSYNEQFF.

The chain is built from TRBV6-1 and TRBJ2-1. Germline V gene data show CDR1 as MNHNS and CDR2 as SASEGT. The CDR3 has 12 amino acids. CDR3 sequence reads: CASRYAFNEQFF.

This chain uses TRBV29-1 with TRBJ1-1. The CDR3 runs to 12 residues. Per the germline V gene, CDR1 is SQVTM and CDR2 is ANQGSEA. CDR3 residues: CSVDRGNTEAFF.

The genes are TRBV28 and TRBJ2-7; the D call of TRBD1 rests on TCRdb alone, since no DNA is present to check it. CDR1 and CDR2 from the germline V gene are MDHEN and SYDVKM. This CDR3 is 16 amino acids long. CDR3 protein: CASSPLGGNPSYEQYF.

The gene calls are TRBV20-1 and TRBJ2-7; there is no DNA to check the TCRdb D call of TRBD1. Looked up from germline, CDR1 is DFQATT and CDR2 is SNEGSKA (reference sequence). The CDR3 runs to 12 residues. CDR3 sequence: CSALQGDYEQYF.

The V and J genes are TRBV6-2 or TRBV6-3 and TRBJ2-7; TCRdb's D call, TRBD1, is unchecked because there is no DNA. The CDR3 is 14 amino acids. The germline V gene encodes CDR1 MNHEY and CDR2 SVGEGT. CDR3 sequence: CASSLDGVSYEQYF.

The rearrangement links TRBV28 to TRBJ1-1; there is no DNA to check the TCRdb D call of TRBD1. CDR1 and CDR2 (germline): MDHEN, SYDVKM. The CDR3 spans 15 residues. This chain's CDR3 is CASSFDRVMNTEAFF.

This sequence joins TRBV28 and TRBJ2-1. Germline V CDR1 and CDR2: MDHEN, SYDVKM. The CDR3 totals 13 residues. This CDR3 reads CASSLYVYNEQFF.

The V and J genes are TRBV2 and TRBJ2-7; TCRdb picks TRBD2, but there is no DNA to check that call. CDR3 size: 14 residues. Germline CDR1 SNHLY, CDR2 FYNNEI. CDR3 protein: CASSLARGSYEQYF.

The chain carries TRBV29-1 and TRBJ2-7. Looked up from germline, CDR1 is SQVTM and CDR2 is ANQGSEA. The CDR3 loop spans 12 amino acids. Here the CDR3 reads CSVEDGNGEQYF.

The chain combines TRBV29-1 with TRBJ2-7; TCRdb indicates TRBD2, and absent DNA this call remains unverified. The CDR3 is 13 amino acids. Per the germline V gene, CDR1 is SQVTM and CDR2 is ANQGSEA. CDR3 region: CSVEPSGSNEQYF.